This T cell receptor beta chain was retrieved from a study of blood T cell repertoires in COVID-19. Looking at the study overall: Both acute and convalescent COVID-19 samples were obtained from the United States, Italy and Spain.

Sequencing used immunoSEQ multiplex PCR; TCRdb keeps in-frame clones, though not all of them. This repertoire shows about 310,000 clones, about 88% found once; its top ten account for around a tenth. CDR1 and CDR2 (germline): SEHNR, FQNEAQ (reference sequence). Trimming removed 4 bases at V and 2 bases at J, with 18 bases between. The CDR3 contains 16 residues. This receptor was identified in a woman between 35 and 50 years old who had recovered from COVID-19. Input material: PBMCs or T cells enriched from blood (not recorded which). This chain links TRBV7-9 with TRBJ2-7, with D possibly matching TRBD2 (5 bases). This chain's CDR3 is CASSSPDERQTYEQYF. The CDR3, as DNA: TGTGCCAGCAGCTCCCCCGACGAGCGGCAGACCTACGAGCAGTACTTC.